This T cell receptor (beta chain) was profiled in a study of blood T cell repertoires in COVID-19. Study-wide background: Sites in the United States, Italy and Spain provided acute and convalescent COVID-19 samples.

This table comes from immunoSEQ multiplex PCR, and its TCRdb copy is limited to in-frame clones, with some not included. The data show over 200,000 clones, more than 80% seen once. Germline V gene sequence: CDR1 SGDLS, CDR2 YYNGEE. With V trimmed by 4 bases and J by 3 bases, 12 bases remained unmatched. This CDR3 spans 16 amino acids. This chain connects TRBV9 to TRBJ2-7, with TRBD2 identical over 8 bases. The sequence was collected from a man aged 30 to 45 with COVID-19, enrolled during active disease. Sequencing was done on a sample of peripheral blood. This chain's CDR3 is CASSPQEAGALYEQYF. The CDR3 DNA sequence: TGTGCCAGCAGCCCTCAGGAAGCGGGGGCCCTCTACGAGCAGTACTTC.